The present T cell receptor beta chain was sequenced within a study of shared clonotypes between healthy human individuals. Sequencing was performed with immunoSEQ multiplex PCR; in TCRdb, only in-frame clones are kept and a portion is missing. This table has about 2 million clones, less than 95% appearing once. Naive CD8 cells were CD45RO-negative, positively selected for CCR7, excluding terminally differentiated effector memory CD45RA+ cells. The healthy adult donors were HIV-negative and reported no recent acute infections or vaccinations. Only Caucasian adults living in Nashville, Tennessee served as donors. Germline V CDR1 and CDR2: MNHNS, SASEGT. Trimming took 4 bases from V and 0 from J, leaving 9 bases between them. This CDR3 comprises 14 residues.

This chain links TRBV6-1 with TRBJ1-1; unclear D gene. The origin of this receptor is a man aged 18 to 30 in good health. Sequencing input: naive CD8+ T cells sorted from blood. CDR3 DNA: TGTGCCAGCAGTGTTATGGGGTTGAACACTGAAGCTTTCTTT. This encodes CASSVMGLNTEAFF.